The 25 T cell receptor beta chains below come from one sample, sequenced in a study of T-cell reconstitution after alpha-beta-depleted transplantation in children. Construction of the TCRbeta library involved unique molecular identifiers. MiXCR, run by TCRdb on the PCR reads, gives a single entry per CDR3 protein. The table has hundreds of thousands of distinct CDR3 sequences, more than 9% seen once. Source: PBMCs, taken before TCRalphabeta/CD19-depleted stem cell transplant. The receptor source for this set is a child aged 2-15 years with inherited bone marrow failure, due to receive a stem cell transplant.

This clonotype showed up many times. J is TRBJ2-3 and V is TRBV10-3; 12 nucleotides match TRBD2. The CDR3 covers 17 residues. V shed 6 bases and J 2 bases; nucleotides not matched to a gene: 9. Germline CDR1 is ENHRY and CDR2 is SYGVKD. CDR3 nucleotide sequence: TGTGCCATCAGGGCCGGAGCTAGCGGGAGGGACACAGATACGCAGTATTTT. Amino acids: CAIRAGASGRDTDTQYF.

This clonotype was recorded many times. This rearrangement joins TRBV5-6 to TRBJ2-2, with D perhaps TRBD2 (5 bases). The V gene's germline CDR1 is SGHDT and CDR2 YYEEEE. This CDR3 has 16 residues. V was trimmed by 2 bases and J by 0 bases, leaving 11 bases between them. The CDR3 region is CASSLRGSANTGELFF. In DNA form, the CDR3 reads TGTGCCAGCAGCTTACGCGGGTCCGCGAACACCGGGGAGCTGTTTTTT.

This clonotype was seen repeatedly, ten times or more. CDR3 sequence reads: CASTKGGPGELFF. CDR3 DNA: TGTGCCAGCACCAAAGGGGGTCCCGGGGAGCTGTTTTTT. The rearrangement links TRBV6-1 to TRBJ2-2, with D possibly being TRBD1 (6 bases). The CDR3 is 13 residues long. The germline CDR1 and CDR2 sequences are MNHNS and SASEGT. Trimming stripped 7 bases from V and 6 bases from J, with 12 bases between.

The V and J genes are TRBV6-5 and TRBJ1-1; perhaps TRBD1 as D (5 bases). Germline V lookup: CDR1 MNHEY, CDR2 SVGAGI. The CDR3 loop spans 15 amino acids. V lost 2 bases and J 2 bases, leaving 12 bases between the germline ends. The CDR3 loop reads CASSYRRQGNTEAFF. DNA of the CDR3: TGTGCCAGCAGTTACCGCCGCCAGGGAAACACTGAAGCTTTCTTT.

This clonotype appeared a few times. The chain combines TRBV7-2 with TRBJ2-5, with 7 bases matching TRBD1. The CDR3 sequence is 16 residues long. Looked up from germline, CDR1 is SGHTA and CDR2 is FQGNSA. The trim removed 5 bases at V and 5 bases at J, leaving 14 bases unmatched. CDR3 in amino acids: CASSPQWTGGRETQYF. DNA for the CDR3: TGTGCCAGCAGCCCCCAATGGACAGGTGGCAGGGAGACCCAGTACTTC.

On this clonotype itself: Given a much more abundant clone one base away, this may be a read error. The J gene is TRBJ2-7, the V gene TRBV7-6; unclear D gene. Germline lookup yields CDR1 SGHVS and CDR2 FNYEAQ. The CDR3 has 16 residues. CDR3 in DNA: TGTGCCAGCAGCCCAAGTGTTAGGTTCATCTCCGACGAGCAGTACTTC. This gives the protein CASSPSVRFISDEQYF.

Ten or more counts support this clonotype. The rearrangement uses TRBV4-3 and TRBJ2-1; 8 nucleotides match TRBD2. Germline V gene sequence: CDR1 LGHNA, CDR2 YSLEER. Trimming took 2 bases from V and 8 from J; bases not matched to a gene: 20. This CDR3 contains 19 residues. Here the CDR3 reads CASSQKPGERGKPFHEQFF. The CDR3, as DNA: TGCGCCAGCAGCCAAAAACCGGGGGAGCGGGGGAAACCTTTCCATGAGCAGTTCTTC.

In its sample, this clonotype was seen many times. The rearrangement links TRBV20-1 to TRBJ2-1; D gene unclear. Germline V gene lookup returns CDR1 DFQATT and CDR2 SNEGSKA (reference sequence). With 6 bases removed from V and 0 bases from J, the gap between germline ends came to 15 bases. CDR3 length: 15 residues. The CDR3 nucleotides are TGCAGTGCCATGCCTATTTCACGCTCCTACAATGAGCAGTTCTTC. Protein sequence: CSAMPISRSYNEQFF.

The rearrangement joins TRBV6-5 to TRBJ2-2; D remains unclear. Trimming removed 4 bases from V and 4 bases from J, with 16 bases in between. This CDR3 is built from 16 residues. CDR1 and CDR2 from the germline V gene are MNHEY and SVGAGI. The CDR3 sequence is CASSSEAGTVTGELFF. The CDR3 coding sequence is TGTGCCAGCAGTTCAGAGGCAGGAACGGTCACCGGGGAGCTGTTTTTT.

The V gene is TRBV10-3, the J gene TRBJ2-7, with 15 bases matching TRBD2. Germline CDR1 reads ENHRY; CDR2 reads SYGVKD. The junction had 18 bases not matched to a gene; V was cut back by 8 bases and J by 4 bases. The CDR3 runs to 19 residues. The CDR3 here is CAICAGQGTSGRKLYEQYF. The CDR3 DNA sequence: TGTGCCATCTGTGCCGGACAAGGGACTAGCGGGAGGAAGTTATACGAGCAGTACTTC.

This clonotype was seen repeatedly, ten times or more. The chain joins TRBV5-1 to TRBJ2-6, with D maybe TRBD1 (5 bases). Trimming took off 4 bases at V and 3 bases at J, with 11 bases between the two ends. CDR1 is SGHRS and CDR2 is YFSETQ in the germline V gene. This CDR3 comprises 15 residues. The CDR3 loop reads CASSIQVFGANVLTF. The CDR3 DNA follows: TGCGCCAGCAGCATACAGGTCTTTGGGGCCAACGTCCTGACTTTC. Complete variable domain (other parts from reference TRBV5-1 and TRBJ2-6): KAGVTQTPRYLIKTRGQQVTLSCSPISGHRSVSWYQQTPGQGLQFLFEYFSETQRNKGNFPGRFSGRQFSNSRSEMNVSTLELGDSALYLCASSIQVFGANVLTFGAGSRLTVL.

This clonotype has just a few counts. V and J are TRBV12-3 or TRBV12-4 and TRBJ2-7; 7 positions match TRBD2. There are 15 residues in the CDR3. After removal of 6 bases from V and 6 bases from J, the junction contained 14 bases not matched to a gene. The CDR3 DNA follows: TGTGCCAGCAGCTCCTTTGGACTAGGTCTTACCGAGCAGTACTTC. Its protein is CASSSFGLGLTEQYF.

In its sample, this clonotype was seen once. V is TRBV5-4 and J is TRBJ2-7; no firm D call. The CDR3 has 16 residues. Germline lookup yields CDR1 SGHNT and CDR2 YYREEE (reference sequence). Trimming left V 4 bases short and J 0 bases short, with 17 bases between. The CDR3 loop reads CASSTGLLGCSYEQYF. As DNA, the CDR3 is TGTGCCAGCAGCACTGGGCTCCTCGGCTGCTCCTACGAGCAGTACTTC.

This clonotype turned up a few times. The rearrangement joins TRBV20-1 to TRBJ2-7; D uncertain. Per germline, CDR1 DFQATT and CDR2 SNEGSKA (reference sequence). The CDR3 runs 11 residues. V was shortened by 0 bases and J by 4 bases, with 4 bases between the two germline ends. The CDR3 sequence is CSARDWYEQYF. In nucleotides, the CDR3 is TGCAGTGCTAGAGATTGGTACGAGCAGTACTTC.

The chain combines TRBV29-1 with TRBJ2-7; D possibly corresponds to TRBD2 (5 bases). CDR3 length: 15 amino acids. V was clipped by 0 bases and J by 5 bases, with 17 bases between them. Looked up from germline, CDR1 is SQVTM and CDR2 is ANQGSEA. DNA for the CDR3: TGCAGCGTTGAAGATCGTGGGCGGGTGGATCACGAGCAGTACTTC. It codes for CSVEDRGRVDHEQYF.

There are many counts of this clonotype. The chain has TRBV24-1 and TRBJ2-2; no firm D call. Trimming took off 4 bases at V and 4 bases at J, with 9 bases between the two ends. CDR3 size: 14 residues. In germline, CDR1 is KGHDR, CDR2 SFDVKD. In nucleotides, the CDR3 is TGTGCCACCAGTGACACGACATCCACCGGGGAGCTGTTTTTT. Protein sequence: CATSDTTSTGELFF.

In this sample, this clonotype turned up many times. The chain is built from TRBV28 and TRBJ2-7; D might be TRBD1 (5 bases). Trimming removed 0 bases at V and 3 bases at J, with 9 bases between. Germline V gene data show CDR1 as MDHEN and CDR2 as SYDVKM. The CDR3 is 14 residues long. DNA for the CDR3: TGTGCCAGCAGTTTATGGCAGGGTAACTACGAGCAGTACTTC. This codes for CASSLWQGNYEQYF.

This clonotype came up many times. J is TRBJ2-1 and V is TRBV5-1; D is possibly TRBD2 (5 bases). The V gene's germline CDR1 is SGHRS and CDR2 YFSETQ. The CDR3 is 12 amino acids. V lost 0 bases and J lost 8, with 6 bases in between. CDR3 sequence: CASSLVGDEQFF. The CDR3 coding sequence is TGCGCCAGCAGCTTGGTCGGGGATGAGCAGTTCTTC.

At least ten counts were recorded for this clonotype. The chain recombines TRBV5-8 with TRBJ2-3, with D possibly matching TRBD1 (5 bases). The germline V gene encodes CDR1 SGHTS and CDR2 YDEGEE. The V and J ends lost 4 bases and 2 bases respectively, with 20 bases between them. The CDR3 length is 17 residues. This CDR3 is CASSARAPGPPTDTQYF. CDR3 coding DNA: TGTGCCAGCAGCGCCCGGGCCCCAGGGCCCCCCACAGATACGCAGTATTTT.

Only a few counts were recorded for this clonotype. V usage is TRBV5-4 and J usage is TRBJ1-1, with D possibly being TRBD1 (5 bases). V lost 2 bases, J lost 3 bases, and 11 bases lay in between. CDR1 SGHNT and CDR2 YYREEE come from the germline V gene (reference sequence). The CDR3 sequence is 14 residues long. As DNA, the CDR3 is TGTGCCAGCAGCTTTGGGGCGCGGGACACTGAAGCTTTCTTT. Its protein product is CASSFGARDTEAFF.

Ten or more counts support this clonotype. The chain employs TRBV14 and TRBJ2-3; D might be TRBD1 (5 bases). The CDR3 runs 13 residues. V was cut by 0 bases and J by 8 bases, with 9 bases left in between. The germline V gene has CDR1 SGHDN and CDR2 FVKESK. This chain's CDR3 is CASSQDLRGTQYF. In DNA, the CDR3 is TGTGCCAGCAGCCAAGATTTAAGGGGTACGCAGTATTTT.

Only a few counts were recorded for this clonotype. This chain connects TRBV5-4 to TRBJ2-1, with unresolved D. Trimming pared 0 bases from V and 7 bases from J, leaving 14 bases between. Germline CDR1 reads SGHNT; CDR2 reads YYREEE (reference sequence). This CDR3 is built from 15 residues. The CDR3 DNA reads TGTGCCAGCAGCTTGGATCTGACCTTAGGGAATGAGCAGTTCTTC. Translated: CASSLDLTLGNEQFF.

CDR3 residues: CASSIARDSRQFF. Here the CDR3 DNA reads TGTGCCAGTAGTATCGCCCGGGACTCCCGTCAGTTCTTC. The rearrangement joins TRBV19 to TRBJ2-1, with a tentative D call TRBD2 (6 bases). Deletions cut 3 bases from V and 13 bases from J, with 16 bases between. There are 13 residues in the CDR3. Germline CDR1 and CDR2: LNHDA and SQIVND (reference sequence).

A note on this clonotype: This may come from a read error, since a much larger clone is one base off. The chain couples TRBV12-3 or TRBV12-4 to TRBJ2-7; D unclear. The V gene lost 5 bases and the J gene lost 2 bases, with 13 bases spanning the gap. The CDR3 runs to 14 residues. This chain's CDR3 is CASSPSKPTYEQYF. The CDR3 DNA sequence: TGTGCCAGCAGTCCTTCTAAGCCGACCTACGAGCAGTACTTC.

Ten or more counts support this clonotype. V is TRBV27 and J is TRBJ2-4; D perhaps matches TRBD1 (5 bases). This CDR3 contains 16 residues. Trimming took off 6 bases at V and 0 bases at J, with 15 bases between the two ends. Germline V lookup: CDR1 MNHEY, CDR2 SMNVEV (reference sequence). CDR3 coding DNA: TGTGCCAGCAGCGTGGGGCCTATACTAGCCAAAAACATTCAGTACTTC. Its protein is CASSVGPILAKNIQYF.